This T cell receptor beta chain is drawn from a study of radiotherapy plus CTLA-4 blockade in lung cancer. Details on this clone: Its cognate antigen is unknown.

Broader study findings: After treatment with radiotherapy plus ipilimumab, TCR clones that came from the tumor expanded in blood.

Chemo-refractory metastatic non-small-cell lung cancer patients were treated with focal radiation plus CTLA-4 blockade with ipilimumab. Here immunoSEQ multiplex PCR was the method, and the copy in TCRdb shows in-frame clones only, minus some. The sample lists some 40,000 clones, 75% to 85% occurring once. The germline V gene has CDR1 LNHDA and CDR2 SQIVND (reference sequence). The length of the CDR3 is 14 residues. V gave up 0 bases and J gave up 6 bases; unmatched junction bases: 2. The genes are TRBV19 and TRBJ1-5; 7 bases align to TRBD1. This specimen was peripheral blood, taken from a patient treated with radiotherapy plus ipilimumab. The sequence was collected from a human donor with non-small cell lung cancer that progressed on radiotherapy plus ipilimumab. The CDR3 sequence is CASSIEAGGQPQHF. CDR3 bases: TGTGCCAGTAGTATAGAGGCAGGGGGTCAGCCCCAGCATTTT.